These 8 T cell receptor beta chains originate from one sample sequenced in a study of cytomegalovirus exposure and HLA in healthy donors. The PCR ran on 60 Vbeta and 13 Jbeta primers. The table came from immunoSEQ multiplex PCR; TCRdb's copy has only in-frame clones and leaves some out. There are 200,000 to 250,000 clones in the sample, with roughly 0.98% held by the top ten. Material: PBMCs. These receptors were obtained from a woman aged 25 to 39 in good health and CMV-seropositive.

This sequence joins TRBV5-4 and TRBJ2-5; D is unresolved. Trimming stripped 0 bases from V and 0 bases from J, with 6 bases between. The V gene's germline CDR1 is SGHNT and CDR2 YYREEE (reference sequence). This CDR3 spans 14 amino acids. The CDR3 bases are TGTGCCAGCAGCTTGGCCCGGGACCAAGAGACCCAGTACTTC. This gives the protein CASSLARDQETQYF.

The chain joins TRBV11-2 to TRBJ2-3, with 9 bases identical to TRBD2. This CDR3 region has 17 residues. With 4 bases clipped from V and 5 bases from J, the junction kept 13 bases outside the gene matches. Germline assignment: CDR1 SGHAT and CDR2 FQNNGV. The CDR3: CASSSPPGRGGQDTQYF. CDR3 sequence (DNA): TGTGCCAGCAGCTCCCCCCCGGGGCGGGGGGGCCAAGATACGCAGTATTTT.

The chain uses TRBV5-1 and TRBJ1-4; weak D call: TRBD1 (5 bases). V dropped 5 bases and J dropped 3 bases, with 11 bases sitting between them. The CDR3 contains 14 residues. The germline CDR1 and CDR2 sequences are SGHRS and YFSETQ. The DNA for the CDR3 is TGCGCCAGCAGTCGGGGGGTATCTAATGAAAAACTGTTTTTT. Its protein product is CASSRGVSNEKLFF.

The chain couples TRBV14 to TRBJ2-7; D call uncertain. Germline values: CDR1 SGHDN, CDR2 FVKESK. The V and J ends lost 4 bases and 2 bases respectively, with 12 bases between them. The CDR3 sequence is 14 residues long. The CDR3 sequence: CASSRPEDAYEQYF. The CDR3 nucleotides read TGTGCCAGCAGCCGGCCTGAGGATGCCTACGAGCAGTACTTC.

This rearrangement joins TRBV28 to TRBJ2-7, with 11 bases identical to TRBD1. The CDR3 runs to 16 residues. Germline-derived CDR1 and CDR2 are MDHEN and SYDVKM. Unmatched junction bases numbered 11, after V lost 4 bases and J lost 6 bases. The DNA for the CDR3 is TGTGCCAGCAGTTCTCACCCCGGGACAGGGGGGCGCGAGCAGTACTTC. This encodes CASSSHPGTGGREQYF.

The chain recombines TRBV7-9 with TRBJ2-1, with 9 nucleotides matching TRBD2. From germline, CDR1 is SEHNR and CDR2 FQNEAQ (reference sequence). The J segment lost 8 bases and the V segment lost 2 bases, leaving 16 bases of the junction unmatched. This CDR3 has 18 amino acids. DNA for the CDR3: TGTGCCAGCAGCTTAAAAATGTTAGCGGGAGCAGTTTTAGATGAGCAGTTCTTC. Translation gives CASSLKMLAGAVLDEQFF.

This chain joins TRBV10-1 and TRBJ1-3; D call uncertain. The germline CDR1 and CDR2 sequences are WNHNN and SYGVQD (reference sequence). The germline V and J ends were trimmed by 6 bases and 0 bases, with 6 bases remaining between them. The CDR3 has 13 residues. As DNA, the CDR3 is TGCGCCAGCAGCCGGGGCTCTGGAAACACCATATATTTT. This gives the protein CASSRGSGNTIYF.

The rearrangement links TRBV14 to TRBJ2-7; 9 nucleotides agree with TRBD1. The trim removed 4 bases at V and 6 bases at J, leaving 7 bases unmatched. Germline CDR1 and CDR2: SGHDN and FVKESK. There are 14 residues in the CDR3. The CDR3 DNA reads TGTGCCAGCAGCCTTACAGGGGGCACCGGCGAGCAGTACTTC. It encodes CASSLTGGTGEQYF.